This is a list of T cell receptor beta chains from one sample in a study of cytomegalovirus exposure and HLA in healthy donors. Only in-frame clones appear in the TCRdb table, and some are missing; sequencing was by immunoSEQ multiplex PCR. Of about 150,000 clones in the sample, around four fifths are singletons; the top ten hold about 1.4%. What was sequenced was PBMCs. These receptors were taken from a woman in her thirties or forties in good health and CMV-seronegative. Both conserved end residues are part of each CDR3.

J: TRBJ1-1; V: TRBV10-3; CDR3: CAISGIQGIEAFF
J: TRBJ1-1; V: TRBV6-5; CDR3: CASSNTGAPYTEAFF
J: TRBJ2-7; V: TRBV18; CDR3: CASSPTSGQIGEQYF
J: TRBJ1-1; V: TRBV6-4; CDR3: CASSGQVGQGSTEAFF
J: TRBJ1-1; V: TRBV7-9; CDR3: CASSLGYSEAFF
J: TRBJ1-2; V: TRBV11-2; CDR3: CASSLGDSFYGYTF
J: TRBJ1-3; V: TRBV5-8; CDR3: CASSPDRINSGNTIYF
J: TRBJ2-3; V: TRBV19; CDR3: CASSAKDSLGDTQYF
J: TRBJ1-3; V: TRBV6-6; CDR3: CASSYGTDSGNTIYF
J: TRBJ1-3; V: TRBV2; CDR3: CASSEAQSPGTIYF
J: TRBJ1-2; V: TRBV27; CDR3: CASSSTGGNYGYTF
J: TRBJ1-2; V: TRBV6-5; CDR3: CASSYSAGYGYTF
J: TRBJ1-2; V: TRBV7-8; CDR3: CASSLGDRTYGYTF
J: TRBJ1-6; V: TRBV30; CDR3: CAWGRDSNSPLHF
J: TRBJ2-3; V: TRBV5-6; CDR3: CASTPIGGGRDTQYF
J: TRBJ2-4; V: TRBV28; CDR3: CASSSYRGNYIQYF
J: TRBJ2-1; V: TRBV30; CDR3: CAWEDYNEQFF
J: TRBJ1-2; V: TRBV10-3; CDR3: CAISGQGANGYTF
J: TRBJ2-1; V: TRBV7-9; CDR3: CASTIYPSEQFF
J: TRBJ1-5; V: TRBV7-2; CDR3: CASSLRQVDGQPQHF
J: TRBJ1-1; V: TRBV18; CDR3: CASSPPAGTEAPEAFF
J: TRBJ2-7; V: TRBV6-6; CDR3: CASTQGTGVYEQYF
J: TRBJ2-7; V: TRBV7-9; CDR3: CASRGELPNYEQYF
J: TRBJ1-5; V: TRBV5-6; CDR3: CASSLHSLLAGPNQPQHF
J: TRBJ2-5; V: TRBV6-6; CDR3: CASSYGFGFRKETQYF